Listed below are T cell receptor beta chains from one sample, sequenced in a study of blood T cell repertoires in COVID-19. TCRdb keeps only in-frame clones here, not all; method: immunoSEQ multiplex PCR. The profile shows 100,000 to 150,000 clones, approximately 86% of them singletons. Sample: peripheral blood. All receptors derive from a woman in her 70s with COVID-19, enrolled during active disease. CDR3s include the opening cysteine and the closing phenylalanine or tryptophan. D genes are given only for firm matches. Not all rows give a size; the values are once, few, many and, for expanded clones, a class.

clone_size j_call v_call d_call cdr3_aa cdr3_nt
. TRBJ2-7 TRBV2 . CASSLSSGEREQYF TGTGCCAGCAGCCTTAGCTCTGGCGAGCGGGAGCAGTACTTC
. TRBJ1-5 TRBV12-3/TRBV12-4 . CASSPNSRESQHF TGTGCCAGCAGTCCGAATTCGAGGGAGTCCCAGCATTTT
. TRBJ1-2 TRBV6-5 . CASSSPGDGSYGYTF TGTGCCAGCAGTTCCCCCGGGGATGGGTCTTATGGCTACACCTTC
. TRBJ2-3 TRBV18 TRBD2 CASSTPSGGSADTQYF TGTGCCAGCTCGACTCCTAGCGGGGGGTCCGCAGATACGCAGTATTTT
. TRBJ2-1 TRBV11-3 . CASSVRERGYNEQFF TGTGCCAGCAGCGTCCGGGAGAGAGGCTACAATGAGCAGTTCTTC
. TRBJ1-2 TRBV28 . CASSLFRAPRNYGYTF TGTGCCAGCAGTTTATTCAGGGCCCCAAGAAACTATGGCTACACCTTC
. TRBJ1-1 TRBV5-1 . CASSLVLGGRNTEAFF TGCGCCAGCAGCTTGGTTTTAGGGGGAAGGAACACTGAAGCTTTCTTT
. TRBJ1-1 TRBV11-2 . CASSLVGNTEAFF TGTGCCAGCAGCTTAGTCGGGAACACTGAAGCTTTCTTT
. TRBJ1-5 TRBV2 . CASSRVGLNNQPQHF TGTGCCAGCAGTCGGGTAGGTCTAAATAATCAGCCCCAGCATTTT
. TRBJ2-1 TRBV24-1 TRBD1 CATSDSTGTYNEQFF TGTGCCACCAGTGACTCGACAGGGACCTACAATGAGCAGTTCTTC
. TRBJ2-6 TRBV28 . CASSVGGSGANVLTF TGTGCCAGCAGTGTGGGGGGCTCTGGGGCCAACGTCCTGACTTTC
. TRBJ1-3 TRBV5-6 . CASSLAGVSGNTIYF TGTGCCAGCAGCTTGGCCGGAGTCTCTGGAAACACCATATATTTT
. TRBJ2-7 TRBV6-6 TRBD2 CASSYASGGAYEQYF TGTGCCAGCAGTTACGCCAGCGGGGGGGCATACGAGCAGTACTTC
. TRBJ2-2 TRBV6-2/TRBV6-3 TRBD2 CASSPPGGPTGELFF TGTGCCAGCAGCCCCCCGGGGGGGCCGACCGGGGAGCTGTTTTTT
. TRBJ1-1 TRBV10-1 . CASSESGDTFGAFF TGCGCCAGCAGTGAGTCGGGGGACACCTTCGGAGCTTTCTTT
. TRBJ2-5 TRBV19 . CASSIRGQLGETQYF TGTGCCAGTAGTATACGCGGACAGCTAGGGGAGACCCAGTACTTC
. TRBJ2-3 TRBV5-1 TRBD2 CASSYSGDSTDTQYF TGCGCCAGCAGCTATAGCGGGGACAGCACAGATACGCAGTATTTT
. TRBJ1-2 TRBV29-1 . CSVEDGVYGYTF TGCAGCGTTGAAGACGGTGTTTATGGCTACACCTTC
. TRBJ1-1 TRBV18 TRBD1 CASSRGQDTEAFF TGTGCCAGCTCCCGGGGACAGGACACTGAAGCTTTCTTT
. TRBJ2-2 TRBV9 TRBD1 CASSVAPGGVRTGELFF TGTGCCAGCAGCGTAGCCCCAGGGGGCGTGAGGACCGGGGAGCTGTTTTTT
. TRBJ1-6 TRBV6-2/TRBV6-3 . CASSYSSGKADSPLHF TGTGCCAGCAGTTACTCCTCAGGGAAGGCGGATTCACCCCTCCACTTT
. TRBJ1-5 TRBV7-7 . CASSPNGGFSNQPQHF TGTGCCAGCAGCCCTAACGGGGGGTTTAGCAATCAGCCCCAGCATTTT
. TRBJ1-6 TRBV9 TRBD1 CASSGGQGSGSPLHF TGTGCCAGCAGCGGGGGACAGGGCTCGGGTTCACCCCTCCACTTT
. TRBJ2-7 TRBV10-3 TRBD1 CAISRDRAYEQYF TGTGCCATCAGCCGGGACAGGGCGTACGAGCAGTACTTC
once TRBJ2-7 TRBV20-1 . CSASRGISATTLEQYF TGCAGTGCTAGTAGGGGCATATCGGCGACAACTCTCGAGCAGTACTTC
once TRBJ1-2 TRBV7-2 . CASSLTAHYGYTF TGTGCCAGCAGCTTAACAGCCCATTATGGCTACACCTTC
few TRBJ1-5 TRBV5-1 . CASSLSGEGQPQHF TGCGCCAGCAGCTTGTCAGGGGAGGGTCAGCCCCAGCATTTT
. TRBJ1-6 TRBV23-1 . CASSQSERGESPLHF TGCGCCAGCAGTCAATCGGAGAGAGGAGAGTCACCCCTCCACTTT
. TRBJ1-5 TRBV2 . CASSPILQGYQPQHF TGTGCCAGCAGTCCAATTCTACAGGGATATCAGCCCCAGCATTTT
. TRBJ2-3 TRBV5-1 . CASSLGRGLSTDTQYF TGCGCCAGCAGCTTGGGCAGGGGATTGAGCACAGATACGCAGTATTTT
. TRBJ1-5 TRBV6-6 . CASSSSFDQPQHF TGTGCCAGCAGTTCCTCTTTCGATCAGCCCCAGCATTTT
. TRBJ1-5 TRBV6-1 . CASSEGEDGSQPQHF TGTGCCAGCAGTGAAGGTGAGGACGGGAGTCAGCCCCAGCATTTT
once TRBJ2-2 TRBV5-1 . CASREGGNTGELFF TGCGCCAGCAGAGAAGGAGGTAACACCGGGGAGCTGTTTTTT
. TRBJ1-1 TRBV6-1 TRBD1 CASSESRTGRNTEAFF TGTGCCAGCAGTGAATCCCGGACAGGGAGGAACACTGAAGCTTTCTTT
. TRBJ2-5 TRBV28 TRBD2 CASSSFGLAGETQYF TGTGCCAGCAGTTCGTTTGGACTAGCGGGGGAAACCCAGTACTTC
. TRBJ2-7 TRBV7-2 TRBD1 CASSRGQGQPYEQYF TGTGCCAGCAGCCGGGGACAGGGACAACCCTACGAGCAGTACTTC
. TRBJ1-4 TRBV6-1 . CASSERGANEKLFF TGTGCCAGCAGTGAAAGGGGCGCTAATGAAAAACTGTTTTTT
. TRBJ1-1 TRBV9 TRBD1 CASSVGGQGYTEAFF TGTGCCAGCAGCGTAGGGGGACAGGGATACACTGAAGCTTTCTTT